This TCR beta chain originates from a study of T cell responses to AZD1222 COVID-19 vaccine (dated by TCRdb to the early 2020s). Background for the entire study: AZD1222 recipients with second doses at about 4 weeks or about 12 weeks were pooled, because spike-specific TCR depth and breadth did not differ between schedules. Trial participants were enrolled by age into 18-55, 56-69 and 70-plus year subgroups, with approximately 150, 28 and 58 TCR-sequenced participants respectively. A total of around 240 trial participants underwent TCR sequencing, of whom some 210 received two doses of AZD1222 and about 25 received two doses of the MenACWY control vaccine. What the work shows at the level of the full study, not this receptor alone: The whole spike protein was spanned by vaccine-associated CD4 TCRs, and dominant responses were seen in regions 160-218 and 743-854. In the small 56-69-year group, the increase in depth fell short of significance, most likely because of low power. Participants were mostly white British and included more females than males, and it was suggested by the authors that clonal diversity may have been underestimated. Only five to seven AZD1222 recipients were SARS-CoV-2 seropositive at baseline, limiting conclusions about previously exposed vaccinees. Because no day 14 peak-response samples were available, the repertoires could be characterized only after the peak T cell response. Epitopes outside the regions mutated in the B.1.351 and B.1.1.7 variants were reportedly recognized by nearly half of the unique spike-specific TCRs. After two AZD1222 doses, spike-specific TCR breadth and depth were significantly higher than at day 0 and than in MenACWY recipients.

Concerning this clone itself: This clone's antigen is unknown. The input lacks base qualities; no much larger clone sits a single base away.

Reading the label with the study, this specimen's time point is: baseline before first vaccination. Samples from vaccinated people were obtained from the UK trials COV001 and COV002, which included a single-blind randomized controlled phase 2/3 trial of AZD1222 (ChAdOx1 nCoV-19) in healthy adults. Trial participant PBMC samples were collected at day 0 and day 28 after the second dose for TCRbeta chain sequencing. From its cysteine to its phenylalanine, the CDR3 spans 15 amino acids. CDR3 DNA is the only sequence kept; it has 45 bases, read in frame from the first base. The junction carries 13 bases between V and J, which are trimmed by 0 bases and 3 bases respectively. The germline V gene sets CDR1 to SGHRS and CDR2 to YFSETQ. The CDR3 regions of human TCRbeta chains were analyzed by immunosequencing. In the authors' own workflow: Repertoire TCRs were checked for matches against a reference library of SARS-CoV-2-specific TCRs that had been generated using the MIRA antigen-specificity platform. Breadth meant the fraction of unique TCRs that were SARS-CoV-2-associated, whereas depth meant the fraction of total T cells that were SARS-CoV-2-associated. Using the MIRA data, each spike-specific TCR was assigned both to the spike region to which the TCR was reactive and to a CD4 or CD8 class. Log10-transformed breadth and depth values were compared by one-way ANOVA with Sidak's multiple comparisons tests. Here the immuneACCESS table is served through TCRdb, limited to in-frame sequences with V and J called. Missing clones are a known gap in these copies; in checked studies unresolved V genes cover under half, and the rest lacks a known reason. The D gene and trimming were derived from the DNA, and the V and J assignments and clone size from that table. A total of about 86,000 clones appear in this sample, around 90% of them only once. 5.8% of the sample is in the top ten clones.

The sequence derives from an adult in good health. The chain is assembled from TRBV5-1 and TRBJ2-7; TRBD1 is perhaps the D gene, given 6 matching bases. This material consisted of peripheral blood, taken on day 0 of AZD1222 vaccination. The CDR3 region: CASSLGGGPDYEQYF. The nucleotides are TGCGCCAGCAGCTTGGGTGGGGGCCCTGACTACGAGCAGTACTTC.